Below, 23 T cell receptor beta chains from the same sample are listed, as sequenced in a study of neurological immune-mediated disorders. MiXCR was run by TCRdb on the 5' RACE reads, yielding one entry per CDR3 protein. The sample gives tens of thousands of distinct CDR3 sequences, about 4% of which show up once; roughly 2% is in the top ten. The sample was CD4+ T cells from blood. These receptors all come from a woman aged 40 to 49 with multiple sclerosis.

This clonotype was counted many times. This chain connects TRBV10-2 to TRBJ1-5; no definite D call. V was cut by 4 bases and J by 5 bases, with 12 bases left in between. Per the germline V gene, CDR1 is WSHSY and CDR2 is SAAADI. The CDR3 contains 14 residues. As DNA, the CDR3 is TGCGCCAGCAGTGCCAGGACCTATGATCAGCCCCAGCATTTT. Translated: CASSARTYDQPQHF.

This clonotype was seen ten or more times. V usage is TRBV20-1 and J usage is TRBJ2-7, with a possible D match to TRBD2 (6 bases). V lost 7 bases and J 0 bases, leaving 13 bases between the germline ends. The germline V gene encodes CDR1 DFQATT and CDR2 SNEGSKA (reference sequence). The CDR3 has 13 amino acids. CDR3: CSVGASDSYEQYF. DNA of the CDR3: TGCAGTGTCGGAGCTAGCGACTCCTACGAGCAGTACTTC.

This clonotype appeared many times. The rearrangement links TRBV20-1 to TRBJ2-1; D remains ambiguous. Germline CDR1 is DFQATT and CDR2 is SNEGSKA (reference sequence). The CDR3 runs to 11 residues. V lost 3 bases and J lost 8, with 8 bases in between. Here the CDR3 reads CSARQVHEQFF. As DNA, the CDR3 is TGCAGTGCTAGGCAGGTCCATGAGCAGTTCTTC.

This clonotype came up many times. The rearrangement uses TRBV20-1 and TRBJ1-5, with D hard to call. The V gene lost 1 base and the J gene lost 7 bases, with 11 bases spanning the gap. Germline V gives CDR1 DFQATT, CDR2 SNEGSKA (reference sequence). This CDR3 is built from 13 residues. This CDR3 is CSARGGIHQPQHF. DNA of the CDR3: TGCAGTGCTAGAGGAGGCATCCACCAGCCCCAGCATTTT.

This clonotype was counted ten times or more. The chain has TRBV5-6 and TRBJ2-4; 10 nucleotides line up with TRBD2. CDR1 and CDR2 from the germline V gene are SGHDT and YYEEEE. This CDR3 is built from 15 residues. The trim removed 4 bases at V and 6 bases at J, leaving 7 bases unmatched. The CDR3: CASSLLIAGGNIQYF. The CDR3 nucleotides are TGTGCCAGCAGCCTCCTTATAGCGGGGGGAAACATTCAGTACTTC.

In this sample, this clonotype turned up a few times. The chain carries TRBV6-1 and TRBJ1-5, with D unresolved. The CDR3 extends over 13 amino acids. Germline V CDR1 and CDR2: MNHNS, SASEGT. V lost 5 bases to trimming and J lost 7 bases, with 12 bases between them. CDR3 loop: CASSPQVRQPQHF. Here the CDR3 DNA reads TGTGCCAGCAGTCCCCAAGTGAGGCAGCCCCAGCATTTT.

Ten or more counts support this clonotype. CDR3 nucleotides: TGCAGTGCTACCCTCGAGGGTGGGGGCTACACCTTC. As protein: CSATLEGGGYTF. The V and J genes are TRBV20-1 and TRBJ1-2; D call uncertain. Germline V gives CDR1 DFQATT, CDR2 SNEGSKA (reference sequence). The CDR3 has 12 residues. The V end was cut by 4 bases, the J end by 8 bases, with 14 bases between.

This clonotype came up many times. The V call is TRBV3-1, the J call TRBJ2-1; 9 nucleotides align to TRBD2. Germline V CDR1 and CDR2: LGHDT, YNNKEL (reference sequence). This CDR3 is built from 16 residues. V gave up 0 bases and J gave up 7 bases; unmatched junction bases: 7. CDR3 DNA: TGTGCCAGCAGCCAAGATTTTGCGGGGGGGTTGAATGAGCAGTTCTTC. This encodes CASSQDFAGGLNEQFF.

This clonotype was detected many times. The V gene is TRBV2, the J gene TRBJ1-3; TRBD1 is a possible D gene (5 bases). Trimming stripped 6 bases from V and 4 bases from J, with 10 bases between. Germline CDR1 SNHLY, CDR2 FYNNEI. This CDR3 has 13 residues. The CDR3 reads CASSTDRGNTIYF. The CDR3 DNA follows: TGTGCCAGCAGCACCGACAGAGGAAACACCATATATTTT.

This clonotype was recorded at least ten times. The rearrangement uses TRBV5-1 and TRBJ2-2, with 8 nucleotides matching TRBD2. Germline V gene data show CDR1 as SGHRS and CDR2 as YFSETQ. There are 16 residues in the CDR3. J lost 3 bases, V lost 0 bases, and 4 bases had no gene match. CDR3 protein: CASSLEVAGYTGELFF. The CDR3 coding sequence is TGCGCCAGCAGCTTGGAAGTAGCGGGATACACCGGGGAGCTGTTTTTT.

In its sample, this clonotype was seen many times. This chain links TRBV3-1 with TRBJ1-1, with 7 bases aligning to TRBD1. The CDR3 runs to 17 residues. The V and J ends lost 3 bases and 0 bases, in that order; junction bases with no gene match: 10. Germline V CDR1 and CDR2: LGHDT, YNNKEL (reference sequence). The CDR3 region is CASSHSNRGSMNTEAFF. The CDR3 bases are TGTGCCAGCAGCCACAGCAACAGGGGATCGATGAACACTGAAGCTTTCTTT.

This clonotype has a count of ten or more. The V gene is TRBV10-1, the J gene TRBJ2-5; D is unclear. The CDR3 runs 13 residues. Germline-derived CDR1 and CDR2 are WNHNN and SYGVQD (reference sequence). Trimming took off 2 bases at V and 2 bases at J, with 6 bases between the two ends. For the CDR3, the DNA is TGCGCCAGCAGTGAGGGAACGCAAGAGACCCAGTACTTC. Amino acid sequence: CASSEGTQETQYF.

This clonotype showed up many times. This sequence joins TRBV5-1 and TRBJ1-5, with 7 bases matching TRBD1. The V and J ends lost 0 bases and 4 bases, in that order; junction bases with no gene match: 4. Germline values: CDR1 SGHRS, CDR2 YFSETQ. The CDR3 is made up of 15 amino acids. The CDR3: CASSLGQGYNQPQHF. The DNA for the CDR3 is TGCGCCAGCAGCTTGGGACAGGGTTATAATCAGCCCCAGCATTTT. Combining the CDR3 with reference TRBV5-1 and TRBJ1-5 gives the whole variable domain KAGVTQTPRYLIKTRGQQVTLSCSPISGHRSVSWYQQTPGQGLQFLFEYFSETQRNKGNFPGRFSGRQFSNSRSEMNVSTLELGDSALYLCASSLGQGYNQPQHFGDGTRLSIL.

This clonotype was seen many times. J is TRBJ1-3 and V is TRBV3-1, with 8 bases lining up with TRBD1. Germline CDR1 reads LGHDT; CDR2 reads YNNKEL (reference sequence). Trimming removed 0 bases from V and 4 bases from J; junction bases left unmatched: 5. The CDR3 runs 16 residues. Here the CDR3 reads CASSQDAGGTGNTIYF. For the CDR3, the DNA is TGTGCCAGCAGCCAAGACGCAGGGGGCACCGGAAACACCATATATTTT.

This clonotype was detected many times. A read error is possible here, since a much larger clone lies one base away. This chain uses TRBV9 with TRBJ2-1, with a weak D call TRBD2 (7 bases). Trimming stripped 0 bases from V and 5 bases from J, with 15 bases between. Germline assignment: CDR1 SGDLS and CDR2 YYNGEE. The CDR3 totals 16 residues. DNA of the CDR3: TGTGCCAGCAGCGTAGACTTGTGGGGGGGCAACAATGAGCAGTTCTTC. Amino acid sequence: CASSVDLWGGNNEQFF.

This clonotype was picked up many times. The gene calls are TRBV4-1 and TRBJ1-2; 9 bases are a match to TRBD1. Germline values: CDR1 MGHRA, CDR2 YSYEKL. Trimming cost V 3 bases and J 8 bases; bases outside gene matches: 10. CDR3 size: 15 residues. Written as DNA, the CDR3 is TGCGCCAGCAGCCACGAAGCGGACAGGGGTTTAGGCTACACCTTC. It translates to CASSHEADRGLGYTF.

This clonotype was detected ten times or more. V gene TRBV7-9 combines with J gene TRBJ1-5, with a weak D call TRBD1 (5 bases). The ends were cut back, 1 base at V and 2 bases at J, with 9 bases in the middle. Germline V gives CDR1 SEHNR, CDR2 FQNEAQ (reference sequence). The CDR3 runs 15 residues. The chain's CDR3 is CASSLGGDGNQPQHF. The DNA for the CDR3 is TGTGCCAGCAGCTTAGGAGGGGACGGCAATCAGCCCCAGCATTTT.

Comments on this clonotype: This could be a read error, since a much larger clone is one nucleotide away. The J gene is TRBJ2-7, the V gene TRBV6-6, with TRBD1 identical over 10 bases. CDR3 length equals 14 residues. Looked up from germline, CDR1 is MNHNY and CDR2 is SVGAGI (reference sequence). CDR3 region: CVSSFAGQGNEQYF. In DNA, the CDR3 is TGTGTCAGCAGTTTTGCGGGACAGGGGAACGAGCAGTACTTC.

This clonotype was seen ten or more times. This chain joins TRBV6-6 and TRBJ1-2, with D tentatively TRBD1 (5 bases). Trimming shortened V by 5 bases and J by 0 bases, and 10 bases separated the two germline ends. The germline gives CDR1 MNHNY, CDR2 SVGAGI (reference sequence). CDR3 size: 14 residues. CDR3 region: CASSPPGANYGYTF. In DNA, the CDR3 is TGTGCCAGCAGTCCGCCGGGGGCTAACTATGGCTACACCTTC.

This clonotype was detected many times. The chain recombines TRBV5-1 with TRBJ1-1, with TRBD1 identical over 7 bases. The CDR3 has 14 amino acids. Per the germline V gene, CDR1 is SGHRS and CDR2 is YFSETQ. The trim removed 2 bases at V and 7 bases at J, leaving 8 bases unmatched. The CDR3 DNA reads TGCGCCAGCAGCTTACTACAGGGGATCAATGAAGCTTTCTTT. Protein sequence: CASSLLQGINEAFF.

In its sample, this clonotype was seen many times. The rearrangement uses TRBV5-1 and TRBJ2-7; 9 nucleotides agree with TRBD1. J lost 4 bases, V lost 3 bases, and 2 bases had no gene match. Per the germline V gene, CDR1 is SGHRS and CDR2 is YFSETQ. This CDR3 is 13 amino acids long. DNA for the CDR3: TGCGCCAGCAGCTGGACAGGGGATTACGAGCAGTACTTC. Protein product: CASSWTGDYEQYF.

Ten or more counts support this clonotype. The CDR3 bases are TGTGCCAGCAGCCTCCGAGGGACGGTTAACTATGGCTACACCTTC. It yields the protein CASSLRGTVNYGYTF. The V and J genes are TRBV9 and TRBJ1-2; tentative D call: TRBD1 (5 bases). Germline CDR1 is SGDLS and CDR2 is YYNGEE. V was shortened by 4 bases and J by 1 base, with 14 bases between the two germline ends. There are 15 residues in the CDR3.

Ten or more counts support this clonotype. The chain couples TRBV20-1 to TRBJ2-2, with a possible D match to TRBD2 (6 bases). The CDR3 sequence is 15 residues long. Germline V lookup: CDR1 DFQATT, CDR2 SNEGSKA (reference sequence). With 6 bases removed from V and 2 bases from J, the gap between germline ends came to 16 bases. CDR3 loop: CSAVPHGGNTGELFF. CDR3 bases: TGCAGTGCCGTACCCCACGGGGGAAACACCGGGGAGCTGTTTTTT.